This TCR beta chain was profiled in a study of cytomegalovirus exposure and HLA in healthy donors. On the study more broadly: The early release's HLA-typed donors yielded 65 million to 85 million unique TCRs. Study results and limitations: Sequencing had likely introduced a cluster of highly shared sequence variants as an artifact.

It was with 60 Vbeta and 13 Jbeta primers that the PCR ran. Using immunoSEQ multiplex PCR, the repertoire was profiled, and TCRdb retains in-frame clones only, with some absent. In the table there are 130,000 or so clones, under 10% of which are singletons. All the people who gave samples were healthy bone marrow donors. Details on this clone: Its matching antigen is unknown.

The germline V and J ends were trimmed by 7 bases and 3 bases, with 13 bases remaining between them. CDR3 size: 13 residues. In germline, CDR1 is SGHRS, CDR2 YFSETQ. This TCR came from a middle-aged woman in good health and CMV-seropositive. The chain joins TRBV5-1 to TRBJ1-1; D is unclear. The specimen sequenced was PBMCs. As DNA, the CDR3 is TGCGCCAGCGCTGCAGGTTTTGACACTGAAGCTTTCTTT. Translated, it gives CASAAGFDTEAFF.